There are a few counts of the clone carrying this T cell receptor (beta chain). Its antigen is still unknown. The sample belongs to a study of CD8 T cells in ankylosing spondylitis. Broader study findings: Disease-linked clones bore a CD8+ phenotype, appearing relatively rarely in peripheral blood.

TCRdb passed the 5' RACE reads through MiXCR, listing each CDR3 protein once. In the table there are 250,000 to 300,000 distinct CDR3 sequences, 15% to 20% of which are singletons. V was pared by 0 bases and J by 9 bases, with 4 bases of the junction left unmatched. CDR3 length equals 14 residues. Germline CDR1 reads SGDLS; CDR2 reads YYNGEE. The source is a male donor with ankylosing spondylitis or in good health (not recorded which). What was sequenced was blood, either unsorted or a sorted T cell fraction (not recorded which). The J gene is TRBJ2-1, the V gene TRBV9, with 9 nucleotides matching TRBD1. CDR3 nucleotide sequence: TGTGCCAGCAGCGTAGAAGGACAGGGGCCTGAGCAGTTCTTC. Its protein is CASSVEGQGPEQFF.